What follows are 5 T cell receptor beta chains derived from one specimen sequenced in a study of response to subunit inactivated influenza vaccine. TCRdb re-called the RT-PCR reads through MiXCR, storing one row per CDR3 protein. The top ten hold 10% of the sample, which has more than 700,000 distinct CDR3 sequences, roughly 20% seen once. The sequencing used PBMCs from blood, collected around 5 days after vaccination. The receptors here all came from a man aged 50 or older who received an inactivated influenza vaccine.

The rearrangement links TRBV7-9 to TRBJ1-2; D may be TRBD1 (5 bases). The CDR3 has 13 residues. V was cut by 1 base and J by 8 bases, with 11 bases left in between. The germline V gene has CDR1 SEHNR and CDR2 FQNEAQ (reference sequence). The CDR3 reads CASSLEDTAGYTF. The CDR3 region has the DNA TGTGCCAGCAGCTTAGAGGACACAGCCGGCTACACCTTC.

The J gene is TRBJ2-7, the V gene TRBV7-2; D assignment may be TRBD1 or TRBD2 (5 bases each). Trimming pared 0 bases from V and 3 bases from J, leaving 12 bases between. The CDR3 has 15 residues. The germline V gene has CDR1 SGHTA and CDR2 FQGNSA. The CDR3: CASSLASGRLYEQYF. The CDR3 DNA reads TGTGCCAGCAGCTTAGCGTCGGGACGGCTCTACGAGCAGTACTTC.

The CDR3 DNA reads as TGTGCCAGCCTCGGGACAGGGGAGAGTTACGAGCAGTACTTC. It specifies CASLGTGESYEQYF. This chain uses TRBV12-3 or TRBV12-4 with TRBJ2-7; 10 bases agree with TRBD1. The CDR3 is made up of 14 amino acids. J lost 4 bases, V lost 8 bases, and 8 bases had no gene match.

The rearrangement uses TRBV6-5 and TRBJ2-1; 14 bases align to TRBD2. Germline V gene sequence: CDR1 MNHEY, CDR2 SVGAGI. The junction had 31 bases not matched to a gene; V was cut back by 5 bases and J by 10 bases. This CDR3 has 23 residues. The CDR3 DNA is TGTGCCAGCAGTCTCGCCAGGACTAGCGGGAGGTTATTCCCTTTCCGGGGGGTACGGGAGCAGTTCTTC. Translated: CASSLARTSGRLFPFRGVREQFF.

This clonotype was seen more than once but under ten times. The chain links TRBV12-3 or TRBV12-4 to TRBJ2-3, with 8 bases aligning to TRBD1. The trim removed 7 bases at V and 3 bases at J, leaving 9 bases unmatched. This CDR3 has 15 residues. CDR3: CASNPGGAITDTQYF. The CDR3 DNA sequence: TGTGCCAGCAATCCAGGGGGCGCGATAACAGATACGCAGTATTTT.